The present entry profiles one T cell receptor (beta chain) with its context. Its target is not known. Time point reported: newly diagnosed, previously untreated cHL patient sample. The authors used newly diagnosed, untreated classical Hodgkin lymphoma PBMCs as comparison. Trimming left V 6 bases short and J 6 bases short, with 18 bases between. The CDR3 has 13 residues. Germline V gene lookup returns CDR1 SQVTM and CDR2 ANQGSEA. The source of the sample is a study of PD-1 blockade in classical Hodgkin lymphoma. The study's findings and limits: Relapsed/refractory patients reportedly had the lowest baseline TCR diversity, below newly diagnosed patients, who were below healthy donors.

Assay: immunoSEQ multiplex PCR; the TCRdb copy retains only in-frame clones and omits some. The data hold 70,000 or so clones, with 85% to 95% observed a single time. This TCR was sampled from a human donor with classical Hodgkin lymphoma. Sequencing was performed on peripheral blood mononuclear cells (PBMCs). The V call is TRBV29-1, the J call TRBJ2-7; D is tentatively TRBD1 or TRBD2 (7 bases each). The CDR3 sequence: CSVDARGGREQYF. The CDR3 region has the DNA TGCAGCGTAGACGCCAGGGGGGGTCGCGAGCAGTACTTC.